A selection of T cell receptor beta chains follows, all from one sample in a study of technical replicates of blood from several donors. Sequencing used immunoSEQ multiplex PCR; TCRdb keeps in-frame clones, though not all of them. Here the sample spans 68,000 or so clones, 80% to 95% being singletons. Sequencing was carried out using PBMCs. The source of these receptors is a human donor in good health. Some clones in this sample may be carry-over from other donors' samples. Each CDR3 is given with its conserved first and last residue. D genes are given only for firm matches. Some rows have no size entry. The others give once, few or many, or a class for an expanded clone.

D: TRBD1
J: TRBJ2-2
size: few
length: 16
V: TRBV4-2
DNA: TGTGCCAGCAGAGAACCCGGGACAGGGAACACCGGGGAGCTGTTTTTT
CDR3: CASREPGTGNTGELFF

D: -
J: TRBJ2-7
size: -
length: 16
V: TRBV19
DNA: TGTGCCAGTAGTATTGGGGCCGGATCTACAGCCTACGAGCAGTACTTC
CDR3: CASSIGAGSTAYEQYF

D: TRBD1
J: TRBJ1-1
size: -
length: 13
V: TRBV30
DNA: TGTGCCTGGAGGGGACAGGGGGGTACTGAAGCTTTCTTT
CDR3: CAWRGQGGTEAFF

D: TRBD1
J: TRBJ1-2
size: -
length: 15
V: TRBV9
DNA: TGTGCCAGCAGCGGACAGGGACAGGGGGAGTATGGCTACACCTTC
CDR3: CASSGQGQGEYGYTF

D: -
J: TRBJ2-1
size: -
length: 14
V: TRBV19
DNA: TGTGCCAGTAGTTTGGGGGGAAGAAACAATGAGCAGTTCTTC
CDR3: CASSLGGRNNEQFF

D: -
J: TRBJ2-3
size: once
length: 12
V: TRBV5-1
DNA: TGCGCCAGCAGCGAGCCCGGGGGTACGCAGTATTTT
CDR3: CASSEPGGTQYF

D: -
J: TRBJ2-7
size: once
length: 11
V: TRBV11-2
DNA: TGTGCCAGCAGCCTTATCTACGAGCAGTACTTC
CDR3: CASSLIYEQYF

D: -
J: TRBJ2-1
size: -
length: 13
V: TRBV19
DNA: TGTGCCAGTAGGAGGCCCTTGGGGCATGAGCAGTTCTTC
CDR3: CASRRPLGHEQFF

D: -
J: TRBJ2-7
size: -
length: 14
V: TRBV7-6
DNA: TGTGCCAGCAGCTTTCCATCTTCAGGGGACGAGCAGTACTTC
CDR3: CASSFPSSGDEQYF

D: -
J: TRBJ2-7
size: once
length: 15
V: TRBV15
DNA: TGTGCCACCAGCAGAGAATCCGGGGAGACCTACGAGCAGTACTTC
CDR3: CATSRESGETYEQYF

D: -
J: TRBJ2-5
size: -
length: 16
V: TRBV5-1
DNA: TGCGCCAGCAGCTTGGAATCCACCTCCAGCCAAGAGACCCAGTACTTC
CDR3: CASSLESTSSQETQYF

D: TRBD1
J: TRBJ2-5
size: few
length: 14
V: TRBV19
DNA: TGTGCCAGTATCGGGACAGGGCCTGGCGAGACCCAGTACTTC
CDR3: CASIGTGPGETQYF

D: TRBD2
J: TRBJ2-2
size: -
length: 14
V: TRBV2
DNA: TGTGCCAGCAGTGAAGCGCGGGGGGCCGGGGAGCTGTTTTTT
CDR3: CASSEARGAGELFF

D: TRBD1
J: TRBJ1-1
size: few
length: 15
V: TRBV6-6
DNA: TGTGCCAGCAGTCGAGACAGGGATTTGGGCACTGAAGCTTTCTTT
CDR3: CASSRDRDLGTEAFF

D: -
J: TRBJ2-6
size: -
length: 13
V: TRBV12-5
DNA: TGTGCTAGTGGTCGGGAGTTGGCCAACGTCCTGACTTTC
CDR3: CASGRELANVLTF

D: TRBD1
J: TRBJ2-7
size: -
length: 13
V: TRBV11-3
DNA: TGTGCCAGCAGCTCTGGACAGGGTGACGAGCAGTACTTC
CDR3: CASSSGQGDEQYF

D: TRBD1
J: TRBJ2-2
size: -
length: 16
V: TRBV6-5
DNA: TGTGCCAGCAGTTACTCGGCAGGGGGAGTCACCGGGGAGCTGTTTTTT
CDR3: CASSYSAGGVTGELFF

D: TRBD2
J: TRBJ2-7
size: -
length: 15
V: TRBV6-5
DNA: TGTGCCAGCAGCCGTTCGGCGGGAGGGTCCTACGAGCAGTACTTC
CDR3: CASSRSAGGSYEQYF

D: -
J: TRBJ1-5
size: -
length: 13
V: TRBV7-9
DNA: TGTGCCAGCAGCTTAGAGTACAGGCAGCCCCAGCATTTT
CDR3: CASSLEYRQPQHF

D: TRBD1
J: TRBJ2-7
size: -
length: 14
V: TRBV5-1
DNA: TGCGCCAGCAGCTACCGGGACAGGGGCTACGAGCAGTACTTC
CDR3: CASSYRDRGYEQYF

D: -
J: TRBJ1-4
size: -
length: 16
V: TRBV19
DNA: TGTGCCAGTAGCCTTCTCTCGGGAGCAACTAATGAAAAACTGTTTTTT
CDR3: CASSLLSGATNEKLFF

D: TRBD1
J: TRBJ1-2
size: -
length: 14
V: TRBV28
DNA: TGTGCCACCACACGGGGGCAGGGGGCAGTTGGCTACACCTTC
CDR3: CATTRGQGAVGYTF

D: -
J: TRBJ1-2
size: -
length: 15
V: TRBV19
DNA: TGTGCCTGCCGAAGCCGGGACAACCTTAACTATGGCTACACCTTC
CDR3: CACRSRDNLNYGYTF

D: -
J: TRBJ1-6
size: -
length: 14
V: TRBV5-1
DNA: TGCGCCAGCAGCTTGGCCGGAGGATATTCACCCCTCCACTTT
CDR3: CASSLAGGYSPLHF

D: -
J: TRBJ2-7
size: -
length: 14
V: TRBV9
DNA: TGTGCCAGCAGCGAGGGGCTTCTCTCCTACGAGCAGTACTTC
CDR3: CASSEGLLSYEQYF

D: TRBD1
J: TRBJ1-5
size: -
length: 14
V: TRBV6-1
DNA: TGTGCCAGCACGGGACAGGGGGCAAGTCAGCCCCAGCATTTT
CDR3: CASTGQGASQPQHF

D: -
J: TRBJ2-3
size: -
length: 16
V: TRBV6-1
DNA: TGTGCCAGCAGTGAACAGATCTTCTTCGGCACAGATACGCAGTATTTT
CDR3: CASSEQIFFGTDTQYF

D: TRBD1
J: TRBJ1-2
size: -
length: 15
V: TRBV4-1
DNA: TGCGCCAGCAGCCAAGACCTGGGACAGGGTCTTGGCTACACCTTC
CDR3: CASSQDLGQGLGYTF

D: TRBD2
J: TRBJ2-2
size: -
length: 15
V: TRBV6-4
DNA: TGTGCCAGCAAAACAGCGGGAGGGGGGACCGGGGAGCTGTTTTTT
CDR3: CASKTAGGGTGELFF

D: -
J: TRBJ2-2
size: -
length: 16
V: TRBV6-5
DNA: TGTGCCAGCAGTTACTCCCCAGGGGCAAACACCGGGGAGCTGTTTTTT
CDR3: CASSYSPGANTGELFF

D: -
J: TRBJ1-5
size: -
length: 15
V: TRBV9
DNA: TGTGCCAGCAGTAGAACAGGGAGTGGCAATCAGCCCCAGCATTTT
CDR3: CASSRTGSGNQPQHF

D: TRBD1
J: TRBJ1-5
size: -
length: 15
V: TRBV7-9
DNA: TGTGCCAGCAGCCCCGGGACAGCTAGCAATCAGCCCCAGCATTTT
CDR3: CASSPGTASNQPQHF

D: -
J: TRBJ1-1
size: -
length: 14
V: TRBV7-8
DNA: TGTGCCAGCAGCTTAGCGCAGTCGAACACTGAAGCTTTCTTT
CDR3: CASSLAQSNTEAFF

D: -
J: TRBJ2-2
size: -
length: 18
V: TRBV19
DNA: TGTGCCAGTAGTATAGTCGTTGGGCAACCTACGAACACCGGGGAGCTGTTTTTT
CDR3: CASSIVVGQPTNTGELFF

D: -
J: TRBJ2-3
size: -
length: 14
V: TRBV7-9
DNA: TGTGCCATCCTCGGACAGATGTTTTCAGATACGCAGTATTTT
CDR3: CAILGQMFSDTQYF

D: TRBD1
J: TRBJ1-5
size: -
length: 17
V: TRBV4-2
DNA: TGTGCCAGCAGCCAAGTACCTCGGACAGGGGGCTATCAGCCCCAGCATTTT
CDR3: CASSQVPRTGGYQPQHF

D: -
J: TRBJ1-5
size: -
length: 14
V: TRBV15
DNA: TGTGCCACCAGCAACACCCCCAGCAATCAGCCCCAGCATTTT
CDR3: CATSNTPSNQPQHF

D: -
J: TRBJ2-1
size: -
length: 15
V: TRBV4-1
DNA: TGCGCCAGCTCTATTATGCTAGCGAACTACAATGAGCAGTTCTTC
CDR3: CASSIMLANYNEQFF

D: TRBD2
J: TRBJ2-1
size: -
length: 16
V: TRBV7-3
DNA: TGTGCCAGCAGCCTCCTGGGGAGGGACCATTACAATGAGCAGTTCTTC
CDR3: CASSLLGRDHYNEQFF

D: -
J: TRBJ1-5
size: -
length: 14
V: TRBV29-1
DNA: TGCAGCGTTGGGAGCCCGGGGGTTAACCAGCCCCAGCATTTT
CDR3: CSVGSPGVNQPQHF

D: -
J: TRBJ1-2
size: -
length: 15
V: TRBV2
DNA: TGTGCCAGCAGGGCAACAGGGCCCTCTAACTATGGCTACACCTTC
CDR3: CASRATGPSNYGYTF

D: TRBD2
J: TRBJ2-7
size: -
length: 16
V: TRBV11-2
DNA: TGTGCCAGCAGCTTAGGGCTTAGCGGGGGGGCCTACGAGCAGTACTTC
CDR3: CASSLGLSGGAYEQYF

D: -
J: TRBJ2-5
size: -
length: 12
V: TRBV7-2
DNA: TGTGCCAGCAGCTTACATCAAGAGACCCAGTACTTC
CDR3: CASSLHQETQYF

D: TRBD1
J: TRBJ1-4
size: -
length: 14
V: TRBV2
DNA: TGTGCCAGCACGGGACAGGGAACTAATGAAAAACTGTTTTTT
CDR3: CASTGQGTNEKLFF

D: TRBD1
J: TRBJ2-7
size: -
length: 14
V: TRBV6-1
DNA: TGTGCTAGCAGTGTCGAGGGACAGGTCGTCGAGCAGTACTTC
CDR3: CASSVEGQVVEQYF

D: -
J: TRBJ1-6
size: -
length: 14
V: TRBV6-4
DNA: TGTGCCAGCAGTGTCTCCCCGGGAAATTCACCCCTCCACTTT
CDR3: CASSVSPGNSPLHF

D: -
J: TRBJ1-6
size: -
length: 15
V: TRBV5-1
DNA: TGCGCCAGCAGCTTGGGACAGGAAGGGTCATCACCCCTCCACTTT
CDR3: CASSLGQEGSSPLHF

D: -
J: TRBJ1-1
size: once
length: 13
V: TRBV19
DNA: TGTGCCAGTAGTGTCTCCGGGACACAAAAAGCTTTCTTT
CDR3: CASSVSGTQKAFF

D: -
J: TRBJ1-1
size: -
length: 15
V: TRBV5-6
DNA: TGTGCCAGCAAAAAACGCGGTGGAGGTAGCACTGAAGCTTTCTTT
CDR3: CASKKRGGGSTEAFF

D: -
J: TRBJ2-3
size: -
length: 17
V: TRBV18
DNA: TGTGCCAGCTCACCAAGGTTGGGTTCTGGAGGCACAGATACGCAGTATTTT
CDR3: CASSPRLGSGGTDTQYF

D: TRBD1
J: TRBJ2-6
size: -
length: 17
V: TRBV19
DNA: TGTGCCAGTAGTCCAGAGGCAGGGGGCTTTGGGGCCAACGTCCTGACTTTC
CDR3: CASSPEAGGFGANVLTF

D: -
J: TRBJ2-5
size: -
length: 12
V: TRBV29-1
DNA: TGCAGCGTGGCAGTAGCAAGCGAGACCCAGTACTTC
CDR3: CSVAVASETQYF

D: -
J: TRBJ1-1
size: -
length: 15
V: TRBV6-1
DNA: TGTGCCAGCAGTATTCTAACACAGGGGAACACTGAAGCTTTCTTT
CDR3: CASSILTQGNTEAFF

D: TRBD1
J: TRBJ1-2
size: -
length: 16
V: TRBV7-9
DNA: TGTGCCAGCAGCTTCGGTACAGGGGGCGCGGGGTATGGCTACACCTTC
CDR3: CASSFGTGGAGYGYTF

D: TRBD1
J: TRBJ2-7
size: -
length: 14
V: TRBV19
DNA: TGTGCCAGTAGCGAGACAGGGGACTCCTACGAGCAGTACTTC
CDR3: CASSETGDSYEQYF